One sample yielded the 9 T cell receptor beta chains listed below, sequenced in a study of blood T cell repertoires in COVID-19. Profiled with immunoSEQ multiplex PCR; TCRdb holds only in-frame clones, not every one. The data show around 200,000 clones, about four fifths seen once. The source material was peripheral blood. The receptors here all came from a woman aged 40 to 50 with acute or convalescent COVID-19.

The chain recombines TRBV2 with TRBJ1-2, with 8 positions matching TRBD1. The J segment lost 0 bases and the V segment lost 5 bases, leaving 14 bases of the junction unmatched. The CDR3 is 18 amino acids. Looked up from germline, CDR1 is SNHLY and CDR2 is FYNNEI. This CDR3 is CASSLRQGFPSTNYGYTF. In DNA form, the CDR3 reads TGTGCCAGCAGTCTACGACAGGGGTTCCCTTCGACTAACTATGGCTACACCTTC.

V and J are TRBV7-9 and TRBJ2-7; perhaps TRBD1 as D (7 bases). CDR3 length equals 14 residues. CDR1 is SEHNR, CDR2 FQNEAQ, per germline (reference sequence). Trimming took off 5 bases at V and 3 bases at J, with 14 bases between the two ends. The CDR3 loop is CASSHRGTDYEQYF. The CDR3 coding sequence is TGTGCCAGCAGCCACCGGGGGACAGACTACGAGCAGTACTTC.

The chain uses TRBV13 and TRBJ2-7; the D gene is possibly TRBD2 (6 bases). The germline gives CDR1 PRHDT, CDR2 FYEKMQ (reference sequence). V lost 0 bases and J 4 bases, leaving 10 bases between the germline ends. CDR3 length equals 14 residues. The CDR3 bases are TGTGCCAGCAGCTTAGGACTAGCAAGGTACGAGCAGTACTTC. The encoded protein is CASSLGLARYEQYF.

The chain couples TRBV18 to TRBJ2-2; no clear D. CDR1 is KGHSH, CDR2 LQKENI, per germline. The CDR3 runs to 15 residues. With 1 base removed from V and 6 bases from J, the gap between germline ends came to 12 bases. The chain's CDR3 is CASSPLKERAGELFF. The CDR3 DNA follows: TGTGCCAGCTCACCACTCAAGGAACGGGCCGGGGAGCTGTTTTTT.

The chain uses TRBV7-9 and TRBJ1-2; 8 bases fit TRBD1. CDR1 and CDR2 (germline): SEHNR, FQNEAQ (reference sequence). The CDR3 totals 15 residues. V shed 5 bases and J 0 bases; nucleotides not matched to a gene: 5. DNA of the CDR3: TGTGCCAGCAGCCGATCGGACAGGGCTAACTATGGCTACACCTTC. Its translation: CASSRSDRANYGYTF.

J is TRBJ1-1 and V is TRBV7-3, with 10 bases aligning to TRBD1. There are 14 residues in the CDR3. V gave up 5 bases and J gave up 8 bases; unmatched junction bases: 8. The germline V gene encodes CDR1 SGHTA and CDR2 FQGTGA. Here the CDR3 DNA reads TGTGCCAGCAGCCCGGGACAGGGGAGGGGAGAAGCTTTCTTT. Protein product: CASSPGQGRGEAFF.

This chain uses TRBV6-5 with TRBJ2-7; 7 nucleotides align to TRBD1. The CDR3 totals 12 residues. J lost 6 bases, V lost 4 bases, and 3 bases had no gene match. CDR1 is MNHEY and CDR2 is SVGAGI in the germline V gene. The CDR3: CASSWGQREQYF. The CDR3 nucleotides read TGTGCCAGCAGTTGGGGACAGCGCGAGCAGTACTTC.

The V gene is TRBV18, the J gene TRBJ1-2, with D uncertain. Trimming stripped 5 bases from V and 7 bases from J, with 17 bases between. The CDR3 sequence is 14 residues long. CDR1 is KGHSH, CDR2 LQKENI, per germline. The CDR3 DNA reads TGTGCCAGCTCAGGCAGCGGATCAGATTCTGGCTACACCTTC. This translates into CASSGSGSDSGYTF.

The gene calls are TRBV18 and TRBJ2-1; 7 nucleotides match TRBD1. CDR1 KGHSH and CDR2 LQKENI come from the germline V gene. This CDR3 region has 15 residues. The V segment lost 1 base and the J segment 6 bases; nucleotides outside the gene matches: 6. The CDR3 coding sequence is TGTGCCAGCTCACCACGAGACAGGGCCTCCAATGAGCAGTTCTTC. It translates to CASSPRDRASNEQFF.